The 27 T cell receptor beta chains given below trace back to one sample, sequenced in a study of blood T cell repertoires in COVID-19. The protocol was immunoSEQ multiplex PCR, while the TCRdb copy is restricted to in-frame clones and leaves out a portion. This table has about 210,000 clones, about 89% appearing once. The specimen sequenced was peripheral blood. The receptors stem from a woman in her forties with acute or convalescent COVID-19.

The CDR3 bases are TGTGCCAGCAGTTTACAAAGCGGGGGATCCGCCCAGTACTTC. This translates into CASSLQSGGSAQYF. The V and J genes are TRBV28 and TRBJ2-5; 8 positions agree with TRBD2. The CDR3 has 14 residues. Germline-derived CDR1 and CDR2 are MDHEN and SYDVKM. Germline trimming cut 2 bases from V and 9 bases from J; bases unmatched to any gene: 8.

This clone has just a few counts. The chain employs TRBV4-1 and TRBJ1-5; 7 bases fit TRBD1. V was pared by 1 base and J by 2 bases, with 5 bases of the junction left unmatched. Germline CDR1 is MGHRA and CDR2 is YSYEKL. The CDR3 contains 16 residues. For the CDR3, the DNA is TGCGCCAGCAGCCAAGCCGCAGGACAGGGCAATCAGCCCCAGCATTTT. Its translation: CASSQAAGQGNQPQHF.

The CDR3 region has the DNA TGCGCCAGCAGCCAAGAATTGAACAGGGGGTACGGCTACACCTTC. Translating gives CASSQELNRGYGYTF. J is TRBJ1-2 and V is TRBV4-1, with TRBD1 identical over 8 bases. With V trimmed by 0 bases and J by 8 bases, 8 bases remained unmatched. The CDR3 has 15 residues. Germline V gives CDR1 MGHRA, CDR2 YSYEKL.

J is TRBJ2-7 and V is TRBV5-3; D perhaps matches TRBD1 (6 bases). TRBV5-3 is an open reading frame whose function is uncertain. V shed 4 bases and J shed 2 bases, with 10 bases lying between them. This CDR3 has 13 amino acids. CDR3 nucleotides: TGTGCCAGAAGCAGACAGGCCGCCTACGAGCAGTACGTC. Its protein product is CARSRQAAYEQYV.

The CDR3 DNA reads TGTGCCAGCAGCTCCACAAGCGGGGGGGCCGCAGATACGCAGTATTTT. As protein: CASSSTSGGAADTQYF. J is TRBJ2-3 and V is TRBV7-2, with TRBD2 matching 10 bases. Looked up from germline, CDR1 is SGHTA and CDR2 is FQGNSA. CDR3 length: 16 residues. V was clipped by 4 bases and J by 4 bases; unmatched bases: 8.

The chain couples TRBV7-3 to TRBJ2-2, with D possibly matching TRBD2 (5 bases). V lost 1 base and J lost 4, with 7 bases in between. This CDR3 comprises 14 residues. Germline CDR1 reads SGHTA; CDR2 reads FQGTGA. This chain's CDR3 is CASSLSGSTGELFF. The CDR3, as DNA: TGTGCCAGCAGCTTAAGCGGGTCCACCGGGGAGCTGTTTTTT.

DNA of the CDR3: TGCGCCAGCAGCTTGGAGTTGCCGGCGGCGAATGAGCAGTTCTTC. It translates to CASSLELPAANEQFF. V is TRBV5-1 and J is TRBJ2-1; D is unclear. The length of the CDR3 is 15 residues. The germline V gene has CDR1 SGHRS and CDR2 YFSETQ. V was trimmed by 0 bases and J by 7 bases, leaving 14 bases between them.

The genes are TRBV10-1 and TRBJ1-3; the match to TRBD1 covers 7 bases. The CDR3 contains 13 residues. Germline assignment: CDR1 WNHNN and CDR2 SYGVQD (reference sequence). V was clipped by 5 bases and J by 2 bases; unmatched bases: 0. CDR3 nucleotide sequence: TGCGCCAGCAGTCAGGGGGCTGGAAACACCATATATTTT. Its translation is CASSQGAGNTIYF.

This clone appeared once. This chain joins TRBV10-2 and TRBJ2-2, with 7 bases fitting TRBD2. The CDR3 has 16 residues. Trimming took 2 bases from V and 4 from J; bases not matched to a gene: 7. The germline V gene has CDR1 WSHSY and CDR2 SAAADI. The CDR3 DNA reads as TGCGCCAGCAGTGAGGGTTTGGGAGGGATCACCGGGGAGCTGTTTTTT. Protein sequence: CASSEGLGGITGELFF.

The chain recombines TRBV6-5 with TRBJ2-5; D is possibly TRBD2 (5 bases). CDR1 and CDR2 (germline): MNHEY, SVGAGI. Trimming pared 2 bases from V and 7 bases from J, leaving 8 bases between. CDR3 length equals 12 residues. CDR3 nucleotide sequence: TGTGCCAGCAGTTACGGCGAGGGGACCCAGTACTTC. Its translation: CASSYGEGTQYF.

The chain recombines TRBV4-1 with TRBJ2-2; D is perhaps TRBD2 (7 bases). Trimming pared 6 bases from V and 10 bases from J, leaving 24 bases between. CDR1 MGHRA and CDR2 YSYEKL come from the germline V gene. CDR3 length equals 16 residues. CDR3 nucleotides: TGCGCCAGCAGGCCTCCGGGGGCCGCGGGGAGGGCGGAGCTGTTTTTT. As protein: CASRPPGAAGRAELFF.

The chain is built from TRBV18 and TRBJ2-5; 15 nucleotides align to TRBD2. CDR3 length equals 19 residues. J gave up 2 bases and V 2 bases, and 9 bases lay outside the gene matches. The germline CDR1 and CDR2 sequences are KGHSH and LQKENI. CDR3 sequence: CASSPRTSGGATLQETQYF. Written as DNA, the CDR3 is TGTGCCAGCTCACCAAGGACTAGCGGGGGGGCCACCCTGCAAGAGACCCAGTACTTC.

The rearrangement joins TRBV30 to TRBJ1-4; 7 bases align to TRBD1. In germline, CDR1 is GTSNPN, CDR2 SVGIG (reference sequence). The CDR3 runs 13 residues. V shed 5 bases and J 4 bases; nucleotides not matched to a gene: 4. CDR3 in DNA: TGTGCCTGGCGACAGGGAAGTAATGAAAAACTGTTTTTT. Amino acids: CAWRQGSNEKLFF.

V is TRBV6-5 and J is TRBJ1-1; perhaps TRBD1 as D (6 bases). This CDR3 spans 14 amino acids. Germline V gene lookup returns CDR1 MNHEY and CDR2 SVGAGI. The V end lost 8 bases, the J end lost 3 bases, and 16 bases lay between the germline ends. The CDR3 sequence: CASLRAPGDTEAFF. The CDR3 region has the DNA TGTGCCAGCTTACGGGCCCCAGGGGACACTGAAGCTTTCTTT.

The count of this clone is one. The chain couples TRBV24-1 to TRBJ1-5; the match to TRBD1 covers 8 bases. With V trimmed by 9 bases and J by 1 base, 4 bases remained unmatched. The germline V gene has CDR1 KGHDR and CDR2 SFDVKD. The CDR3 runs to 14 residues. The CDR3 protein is CATQRQGSNQPQHF. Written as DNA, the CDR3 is TGTGCCACCCAGAGACAGGGGAGCAATCAGCCCCAGCATTTT.

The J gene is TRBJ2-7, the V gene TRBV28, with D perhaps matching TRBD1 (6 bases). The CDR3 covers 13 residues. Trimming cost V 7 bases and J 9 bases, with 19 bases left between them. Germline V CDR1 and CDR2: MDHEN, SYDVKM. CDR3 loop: CASTEARGTPQYV. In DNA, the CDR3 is TGTGCCAGCACAGAGGCAAGGGGGACGCCGCAGTACGTC.

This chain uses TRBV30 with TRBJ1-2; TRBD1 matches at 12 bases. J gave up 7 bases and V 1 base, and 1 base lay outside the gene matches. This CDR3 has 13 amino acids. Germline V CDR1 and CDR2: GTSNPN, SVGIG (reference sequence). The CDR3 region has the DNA TGTGCCTGGAGTGAGGGACAGGGGGCTGGCTACACCTTC. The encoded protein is CAWSEGQGAGYTF.

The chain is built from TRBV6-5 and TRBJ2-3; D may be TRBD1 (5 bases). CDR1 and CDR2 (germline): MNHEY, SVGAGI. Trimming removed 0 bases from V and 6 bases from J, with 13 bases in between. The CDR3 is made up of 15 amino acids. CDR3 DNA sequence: TGTGCCAGCAGTTACTCGGGGCTCCTTACTGATACGCAGTATTTT. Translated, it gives CASSYSGLLTDTQYF.

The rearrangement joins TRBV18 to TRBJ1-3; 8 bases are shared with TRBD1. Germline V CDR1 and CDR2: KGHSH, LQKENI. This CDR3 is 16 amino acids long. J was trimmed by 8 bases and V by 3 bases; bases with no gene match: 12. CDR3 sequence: CASSPSRGLIRDTIYF. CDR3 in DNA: TGTGCCAGCTCACCTTCCAGGGGGCTTATTAGAGACACCATATATTTT.

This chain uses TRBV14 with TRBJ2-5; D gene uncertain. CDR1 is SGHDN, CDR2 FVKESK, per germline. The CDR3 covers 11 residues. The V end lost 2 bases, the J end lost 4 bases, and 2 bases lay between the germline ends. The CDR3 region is CASSQLETQYF. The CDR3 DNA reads TGTGCCAGCAGCCAACTAGAGACCCAGTACTTC.

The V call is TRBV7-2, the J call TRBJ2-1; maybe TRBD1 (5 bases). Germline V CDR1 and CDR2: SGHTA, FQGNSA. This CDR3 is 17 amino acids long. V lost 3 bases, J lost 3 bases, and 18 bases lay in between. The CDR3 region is CASSLDPRTRVYNEQFF. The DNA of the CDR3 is TGTGCCAGCAGCTTGGATCCTAGGACACGCGTCTACAATGAGCAGTTCTTC.

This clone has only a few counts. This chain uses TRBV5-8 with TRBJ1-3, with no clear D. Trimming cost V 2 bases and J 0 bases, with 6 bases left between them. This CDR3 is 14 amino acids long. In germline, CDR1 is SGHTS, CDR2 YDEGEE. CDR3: CASSLTRSGNTIYF. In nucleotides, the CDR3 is TGTGCCAGCAGCTTAACGCGCTCTGGAAACACCATATATTTT.

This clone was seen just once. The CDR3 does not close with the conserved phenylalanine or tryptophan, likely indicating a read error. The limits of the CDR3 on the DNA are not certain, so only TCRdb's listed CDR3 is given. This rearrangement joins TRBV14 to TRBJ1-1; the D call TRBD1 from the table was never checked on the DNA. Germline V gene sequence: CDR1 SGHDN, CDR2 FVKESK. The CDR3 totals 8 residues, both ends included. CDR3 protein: CASSQEGA.

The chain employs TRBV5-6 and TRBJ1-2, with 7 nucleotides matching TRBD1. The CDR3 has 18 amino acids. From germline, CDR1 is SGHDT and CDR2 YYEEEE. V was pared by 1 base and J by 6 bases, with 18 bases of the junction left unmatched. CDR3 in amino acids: CASSLTRRGITGVNGYTF. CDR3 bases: TGTGCCAGCAGCTTGACAAGAAGGGGGATCACAGGGGTGAATGGCTACACCTTC.

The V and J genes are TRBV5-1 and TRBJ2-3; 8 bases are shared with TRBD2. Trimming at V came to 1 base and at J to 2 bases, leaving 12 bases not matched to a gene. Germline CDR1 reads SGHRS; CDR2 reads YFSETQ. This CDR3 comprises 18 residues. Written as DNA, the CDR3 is TGCGCCAGCAGCTTGAAGCCTACTAGCGGAGACTCCACAGATACGCAGTATTTT. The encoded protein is CASSLKPTSGDSTDTQYF.

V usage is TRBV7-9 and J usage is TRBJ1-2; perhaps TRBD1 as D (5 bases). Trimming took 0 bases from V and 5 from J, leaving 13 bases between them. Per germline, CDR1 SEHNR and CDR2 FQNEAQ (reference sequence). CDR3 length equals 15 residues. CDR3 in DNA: TGTGCCAGCAGCTTAGCAGGGGTAACTGGGTATGGCTACACCTTC. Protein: CASSLAGVTGYGYTF.

CDR3: CASSLGQSNSPLHF. The CDR3 DNA is TGTGCCAGTAGCCTTGGACAGTCGAACTCACCCCTCCACTTT. The genes are TRBV19 and TRBJ1-6; D possibly corresponds to TRBD1 (6 bases). Germline V lookup: CDR1 LNHDA, CDR2 SQIVND (reference sequence). CDR3 length: 14 residues. Trimming removed 6 bases at V and 10 bases at J, with 16 bases between.